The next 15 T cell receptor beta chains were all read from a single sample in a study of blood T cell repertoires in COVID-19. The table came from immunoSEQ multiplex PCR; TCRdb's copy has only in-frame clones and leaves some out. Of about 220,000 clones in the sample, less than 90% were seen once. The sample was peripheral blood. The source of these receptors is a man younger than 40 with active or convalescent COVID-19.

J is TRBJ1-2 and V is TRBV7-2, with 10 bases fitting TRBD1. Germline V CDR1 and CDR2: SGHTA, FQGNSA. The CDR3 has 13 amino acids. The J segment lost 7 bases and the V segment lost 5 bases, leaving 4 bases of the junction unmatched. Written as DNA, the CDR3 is TGTGCCAGCAGCCGGACAGGGGGAACTGGCTACACCTTC. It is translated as CASSRTGGTGYTF.

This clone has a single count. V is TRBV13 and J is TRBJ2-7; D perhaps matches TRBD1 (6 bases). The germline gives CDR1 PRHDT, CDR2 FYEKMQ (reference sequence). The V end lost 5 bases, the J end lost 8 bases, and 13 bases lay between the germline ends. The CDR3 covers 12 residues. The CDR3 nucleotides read TGTGCCAGCAGCCGAACAGGGAGCAAGCAGTACTTC. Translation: CASSRTGSKQYF.

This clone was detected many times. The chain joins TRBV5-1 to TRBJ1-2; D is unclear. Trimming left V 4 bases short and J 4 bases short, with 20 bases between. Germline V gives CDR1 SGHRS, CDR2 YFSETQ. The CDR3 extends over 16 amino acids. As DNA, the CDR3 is TGCGCCAGCAGCCCCATAACCGACTCTTGGTCCTATGGCTACACCTTC. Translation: CASSPITDSWSYGYTF. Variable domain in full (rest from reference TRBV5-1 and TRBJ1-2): KAGVTQTPRYLIKTRGQQVTLSCSPISGHRSVSWYQQTPGQGLQFLFEYFSETQRNKGNFPGRFSGRQFSNSRSEMNVSTLELGDSALYLCASSPITDSWSYGYTFGSGTRLTVV.

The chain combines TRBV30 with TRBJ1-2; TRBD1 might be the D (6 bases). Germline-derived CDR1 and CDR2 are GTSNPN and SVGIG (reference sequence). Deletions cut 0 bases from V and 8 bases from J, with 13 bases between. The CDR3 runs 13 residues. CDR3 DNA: TGTGCCTGGAGTGTAACAGGGCCGGTGGGCTACACCTTC. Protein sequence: CAWSVTGPVGYTF.

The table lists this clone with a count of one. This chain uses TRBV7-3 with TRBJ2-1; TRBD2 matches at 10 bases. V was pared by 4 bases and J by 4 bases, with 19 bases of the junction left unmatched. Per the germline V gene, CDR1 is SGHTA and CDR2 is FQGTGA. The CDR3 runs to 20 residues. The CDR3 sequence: CASSSSSTSGSRGGYNEQFF. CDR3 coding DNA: TGTGCCAGCAGCTCGTCCTCGACTAGCGGGTCTCGCGGGGGTTACAATGAGCAGTTCTTC.

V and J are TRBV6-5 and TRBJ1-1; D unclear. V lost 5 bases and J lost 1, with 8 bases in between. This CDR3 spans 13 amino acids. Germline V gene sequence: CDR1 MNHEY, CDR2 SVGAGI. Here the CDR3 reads CASSTRQNTEAFF. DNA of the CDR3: TGTGCCAGCAGTACGAGACAGAACACTGAAGCTTTCTTT.

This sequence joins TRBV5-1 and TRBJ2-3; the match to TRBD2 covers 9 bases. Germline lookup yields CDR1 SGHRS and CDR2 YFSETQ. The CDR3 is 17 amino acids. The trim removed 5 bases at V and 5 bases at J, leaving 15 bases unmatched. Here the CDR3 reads CASSTLGSGGPQDTQYF. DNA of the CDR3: TGCGCCAGCAGTACTCTAGGTAGCGGGGGCCCTCAAGATACGCAGTATTTT.

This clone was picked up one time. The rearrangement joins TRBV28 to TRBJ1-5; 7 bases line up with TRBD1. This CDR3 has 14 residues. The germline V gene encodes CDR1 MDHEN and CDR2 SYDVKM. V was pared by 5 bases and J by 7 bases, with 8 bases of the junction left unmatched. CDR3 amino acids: CASSPLQGWQPQHF. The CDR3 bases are TGTGCCAGCAGTCCCCTACAGGGGTGGCAGCCCCAGCATTTT.

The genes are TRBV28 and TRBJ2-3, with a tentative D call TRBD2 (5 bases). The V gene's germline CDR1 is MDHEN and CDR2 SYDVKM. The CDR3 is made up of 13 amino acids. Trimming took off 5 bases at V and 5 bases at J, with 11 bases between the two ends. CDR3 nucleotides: TGTGCCAGCAGTGACCTTAGCGTAGATACGCAGTATTTT. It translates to CASSDLSVDTQYF.

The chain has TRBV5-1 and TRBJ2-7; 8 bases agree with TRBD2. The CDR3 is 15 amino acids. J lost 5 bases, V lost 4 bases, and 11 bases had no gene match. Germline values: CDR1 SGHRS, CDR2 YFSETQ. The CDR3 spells CASSPVAGNIDEQYF. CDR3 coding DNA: TGCGCCAGCAGCCCAGTAGCGGGAAACATCGACGAGCAGTACTTC.

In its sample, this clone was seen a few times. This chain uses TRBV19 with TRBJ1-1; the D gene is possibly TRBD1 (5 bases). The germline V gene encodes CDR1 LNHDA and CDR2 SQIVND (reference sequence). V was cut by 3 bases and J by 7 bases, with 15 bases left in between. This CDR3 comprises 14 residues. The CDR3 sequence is CASSIGGGAREAFF. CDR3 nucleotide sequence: TGTGCCAGTAGTATTGGGGGGGGAGCTCGTGAAGCTTTCTTT.

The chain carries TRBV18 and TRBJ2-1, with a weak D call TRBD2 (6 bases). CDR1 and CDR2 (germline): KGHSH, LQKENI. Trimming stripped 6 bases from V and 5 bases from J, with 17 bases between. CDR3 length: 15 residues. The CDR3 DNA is TGTGCCAGCTCGCTCAAACGTTCGGGGGACAATGAGCAGTTCTTC. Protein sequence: CASSLKRSGDNEQFF. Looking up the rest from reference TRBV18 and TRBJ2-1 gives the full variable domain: NAGVMQNPRHLVRRRGQEARLRCSPMKGHSHVYWYRQLPEEGLKFMVYLQKENIIDESGMPKERFSAEFPKEGPSILRIQQVVRGDSAAYFCASSLKRSGDNEQFFGPGTRLTVL.

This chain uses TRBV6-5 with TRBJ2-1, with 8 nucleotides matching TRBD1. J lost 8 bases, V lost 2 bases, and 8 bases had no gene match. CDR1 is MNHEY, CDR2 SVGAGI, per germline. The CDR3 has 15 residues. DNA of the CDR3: TGTGCCAGCAGTTACCGGCCAGGGGGCTGGGATGAGCAGTTCTTC. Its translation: CASSYRPGGWDEQFF.

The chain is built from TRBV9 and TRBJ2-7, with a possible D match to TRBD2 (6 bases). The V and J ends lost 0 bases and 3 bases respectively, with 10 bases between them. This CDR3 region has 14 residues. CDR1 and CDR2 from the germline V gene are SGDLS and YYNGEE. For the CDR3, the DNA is TGTGCCAGCAGCGTAGGGGGACTCTTCTACGAGCAGTACTTC. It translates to CASSVGGLFYEQYF.

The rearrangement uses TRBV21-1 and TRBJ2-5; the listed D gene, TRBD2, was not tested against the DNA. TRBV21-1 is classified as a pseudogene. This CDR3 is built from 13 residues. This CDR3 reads CASSKAQSGTQYF. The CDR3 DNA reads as TGTGCCAGCAGCAAAGCGCAAAGCGGGACCCAGTACTTC.